These T cell receptor beta chains were read from a single sample in a study of CD8 T cell repertoires and HIV-1 epitope variants. Their target antigens are unknown. Sequencing used immunoSEQ multiplex PCR; TCRdb keeps in-frame clones, though not all of them. The sample has thousands of clones; 50% to 75% are singletons. The specimen sequenced was cultured CD8+ T cells derived from PBMCs. Source of these receptors: a male donor with HIV. Each CDR3 is given with its conserved first and last residue. The D gene is left open where the match is weak. For some rows the clone size is stated as once, few or many, or as a class when expanded; others skip it.

V gene	clone size	D gene	J gene	CDR3 protein	CDR3 DNA
TRBV6-5	few	-	TRBJ1-2	CASTSNAGYGYTF	TGTGCCAGCACCTCGAACGCGGGGTATGGCTACACCTTC
TRBV6-6	-	-	TRBJ1-4	CATGLGEKLFF	TGTGCCACCGGGCTCGGGGAAAAACTGTTTTTT
TRBV7-9	few	TRBD2	TRBJ2-7	CASSLVGGGAYEQYF	TGTGCCAGCAGCTTAGTGGGCGGGGGTGCCTACGAGCAGTACTTC
TRBV7-2	-	TRBD1	TRBJ1-1	CASSLATGGWTEAFF	TGTGCCAGCAGCTTAGCGACAGGGGGATGGACTGAAGCTTTCTTT
TRBV19	-	-	TRBJ1-5	CASSIGDGSNQPQHF	TGTGCCAGTAGTATTGGGGACGGCTCAAATCAGCCCCAGCATTTT
TRBV6-1	-	-	TRBJ2-2	CASKPGTNGELFF	TGTGCCAGCAAGCCCGGGACCAACGGGGAGCTGTTTTTT
TRBV7-9	few	-	TRBJ2-1	CASSRSGFEQFF	TGTGCCAGCAGCCGCTCGGGGTTTGAGCAGTTCTTC
TRBV28	-	TRBD1	TRBJ1-5	CASSSTGGEQPQHF	TGTGCCAGCAGCTCGACAGGGGGGGAACAGCCCCAGCATTTT
TRBV6-5	-	-	TRBJ2-3	CASSSQGMSTDTQYF	TGTGCCAGCAGTTCCCAGGGGATGAGCACAGATACGCAGTATTTT
TRBV28	-	TRBD1	TRBJ1-6	CASKLMGQWDSPLHF	TGTGCCAGCAAGCTTATGGGACAGTGGGATTCACCCCTCCACTTT
TRBV28	-	-	TRBJ1-5	CASSLRGKGNQPQHF	TGTGCCAGCAGTTTACGGGGCAAGGGCAATCAGCCCCAGCATTTT
TRBV4-3	once	TRBD1	TRBJ1-1	CASSQYTGGKTEAFF	TGCGCCAGCAGCCAATACACAGGGGGCAAGACTGAAGCTTTCTTT
TRBV15	-	TRBD1	TRBJ1-1	CATNPSGTGAVAFF	TGTGCCACCAACCCATCCGGGACAGGGGCGGTGGCTTTCTTT
TRBV28	-	-	TRBJ1-1	CASSALQENTEAFF	TGTGCCAGCAGCGCACTACAGGAGAACACTGAAGCTTTCTTT
TRBV5-4	-	-	TRBJ2-1	CASSLGRNEQFF	TGTGCCAGCAGCTTGGGTCGGAATGAGCAGTTCTTC
TRBV5-1	-	-	TRBJ2-1	CASSLATGGNLNEQFF	TGCGCCAGCAGCTTGGCCACGGGGGGCAACCTTAATGAGCAGTTCTTC
TRBV27	medium-sized	TRBD2	TRBJ2-2	CARKLAGRNTGELFF	TGTGCCAGGAAGCTAGCGGGGAGGAACACCGGGGAGCTGTTTTTT
TRBV25-1	once	-	TRBJ2-1	CASILGLDEQFF	TGTGCCAGCATCCTAGGCTTGGATGAGCAGTTCTTC
TRBV27	-	-	TRBJ2-4	CASSSYTRDNLIQYF	TGTGCCAGCAGTTCTTATACCCGGGACAATCTTATTCAGTACTTC
TRBV6-6	few	-	TRBJ1-6	CASSPTRSSYNSPLHF	TGTGCCAGCAGTCCGACAAGGAGCTCCTATAATTCACCCCTCCACTTT
TRBV28	few	TRBD2	TRBJ2-1	CASRSRLAALNEQFF	TGTGCCAGCAGGAGCCGACTAGCGGCCCTCAATGAGCAGTTCTTC
TRBV27	few	-	TRBJ1-1	CASSLSLVTEAFF	TGTGCCAGCAGTTTATCCTTGGTGACTGAAGCTTTCTTT
TRBV9	few	-	TRBJ1-1	CASSVGNRYEAFF	TGTGCCAGCAGCGTAGGGAACAGATATGAAGCTTTCTTT
TRBV7-8	-	-	TRBJ2-5	CASSLETQYF	TGTGCCAGCAGCTTAGAGACCCAGTACTTC
TRBV5-4	-	-	TRBJ2-7	CASSSESYEQYF	TGTGCCAGCAGCTCCGAATCCTACGAGCAGTACTTC
TRBV5-1	-	-	TRBJ1-2	CASSPGLGEGYTF	TGCGCCAGCAGCCCGGGACTAGGGGAAGGCTACACCTTC
TRBV28	-	-	TRBJ1-5	CASSSSGASNGNQPQHF	TGTGCCAGCAGCTCCTCGGGAGCCTCGAATGGCAATCAGCCCCAGCATTTT
TRBV29-1	-	TRBD1	TRBJ2-1	CSVDPRDRANNEQFF	TGCAGCGTAGACCCCCGGGACAGGGCCAACAATGAGCAGTTCTTC
TRBV7-6	-	-	TRBJ2-3	CASSPTSTDTQYF	TGTGCCAGCAGCCCCACAAGCACAGATACGCAGTATTTT
TRBV5-6	-	-	TRBJ2-1	CASSLGGGSGPYNEQFF	TGTGCCAGCAGCTTGGGAGGAGGTAGCGGACCGTACAATGAGCAGTTCTTC
TRBV10-2	few	-	TRBJ2-7	CASSESYEQYF	TGCGCCAGCAGTGAGTCGTACGAGCAGTACTTC
TRBV27	-	-	TRBJ1-3	CASSLSGSSGNTIYF	TGTGCCAGCAGTTTATCAGGGAGCTCTGGAAACACCATATATTTT
TRBV5-5	few	-	TRBJ2-3	CASSLTGRAVDTQYF	TGTGCCAGCAGCTTGACAGGCCGCGCGGTAGATACGCAGTATTTT
TRBV6-5	-	-	TRBJ2-5	CASSYSLGQETQYF	TGTGCCAGCAGTTACTCCCTCGGACAAGAGACCCAGTACTTC
TRBV7-9	-	-	TRBJ2-1	CASSFTGEQFF	TGTGCCAGCAGCTTTACAGGGGAGCAGTTCTTC
TRBV27	-	TRBD2	TRBJ2-1	CASSLSGLAGAAYNEQFF	TGTGCCAGCAGTTTATCGGGACTAGCGGGAGCAGCCTACAATGAGCAGTTCTTC
TRBV5-4	few	-	TRBJ1-1	CASSLGIRGTYTEAFF	TGTGCCAGCAGCTTGGGTATTCGGGGGACCTACACTGAAGCTTTCTTT
TRBV5-4	-	-	TRBJ2-5	CASRPEVLQEETQYF	TGTGCCAGCAGGCCGGAAGTTTTGCAGGAAGAGACCCAGTACTTC
TRBV27	-	-	TRBJ2-7	CASSFKGVTYEQYF	TGTGCCAGCAGTTTTAAGGGAGTTACCTACGAGCAGTACTTC
TRBV19	-	TRBD1	TRBJ1-4	CASSRGRTGSSTNEKLFF	TGTGCCAGTAGTAGAGGGCGGACAGGGAGTTCAACTAATGAAAAACTGTTTTTT
TRBV4-1	few	-	TRBJ2-7	CASSLDRFSYEQYF	TGCGCCAGCAGCCTAGACAGGTTCTCCTACGAGCAGTACTTC
TRBV29-1	once	TRBD2	TRBJ2-5	CSAGEGETQYF	TGCAGCGCGGGGGAGGGAGAGACCCAGTACTTC
TRBV5-6	-	TRBD2	TRBJ2-3	CASSLSGGYTDTQYF	TGTGCCAGCAGCTTGTCGGGAGGGTACACAGATACGCAGTATTTT
TRBV28	-	TRBD2	TRBJ2-1	CASSLTSGRYDEQFF	TGTGCCAGCAGTTTAACTAGCGGGAGGTATGATGAGCAGTTCTTC
TRBV29-1	-	TRBD1	TRBJ2-2	CSVAGTGAQGAGELFF	TGCAGCGTTGCCGGGACAGGGGCTCAAGGGGCCGGGGAGCTGTTTTTT
TRBV28	-	TRBD1	TRBJ1-5	CASSLPGQGARQPQHF	TGTGCCAGCAGTCTACCGGGACAGGGGGCTCGGCAGCCCCAGCATTTT